One sample yielded the 22 T cell receptor beta chains listed below, sequenced in a study of T cell repertoires in cytomegalovirus infection. TCRdb reanalysed the reads using MiXCR and keeps one entry per CDR3 protein. The sample carries hundreds of thousands of distinct CDR3 sequences, approximately 18% recorded once. The sample comprised PBMCs. These receptors all come from a human donor in good health (CMV status not recorded). Some clones in this sample may be carry-over from other donors' samples.

The chain carries TRBV24-1 and TRBJ2-2; D call uncertain. CDR3 length equals 12 residues. With 0 bases removed from V and 6 bases from J, the gap between germline ends came to 1 base. In germline, CDR1 is KGHDR, CDR2 SFDVKD. CDR3 loop: CATSDLSGELFF. Here the CDR3 DNA reads TGTGCCACCAGTGATTTGTCCGGGGAGCTGTTTTTT.

This clonotype was detected only a few times. This chain links TRBV29-1 with TRBJ1-2, with 12 nucleotides matching TRBD1. Looked up from germline, CDR1 is SQVTM and CDR2 is ANQGSEA. The CDR3 has 14 amino acids. V was pared by 6 bases and J by 7 bases, with 9 bases of the junction left unmatched. The CDR3 nucleotides are TGCAGCGTCCGAACGGGACAGGGGGCGAGTGGCTACACCTTC. This encodes CSVRTGQGASGYTF.

This clonotype was observed a handful of times. The chain combines TRBV7-9 with TRBJ1-4, with D uncertain. The CDR3 is 13 amino acids. The V end lost 5 bases, the J end lost 7 bases, and 11 bases lay between the germline ends. From germline, CDR1 is SEHNR and CDR2 FQNEAQ (reference sequence). This CDR3 reads CASSDLVGEKLFF. Here the CDR3 DNA reads TGTGCCAGCAGCGACCTAGTGGGTGAAAAACTGTTTTTT.

This clonotype was picked up a small number of times. This chain uses TRBV6-5 with TRBJ1-1; D is uncertain. Trimming removed 0 bases at V and 0 bases at J, with 8 bases between. The CDR3 is made up of 15 amino acids. Germline lookup yields CDR1 MNHEY and CDR2 SVGAGI. The CDR3: CASSYSWALNTEAFF. For the CDR3, the DNA is TGTGCCAGCAGTTACTCGTGGGCCCTGAACACTGAAGCTTTCTTT.

Ten or more counts support this clonotype. The chain is built from TRBV7-2 and TRBJ2-7; 7 bases agree with TRBD2. With 1 base clipped from V and 6 bases from J, the junction kept 6 bases outside the gene matches. CDR1 SGHTA and CDR2 FQGNSA come from the germline V gene. CDR3 length equals 14 residues. In DNA form, the CDR3 reads TGTGCCAGCAGCTTAGGTGAAGCGGGAATCGAGCAGTACTTC. Its translation is CASSLGEAGIEQYF.

This clonotype has at least ten counts. The genes are TRBV7-8 and TRBJ1-1; no clear D gene. Trimming took 2 bases from V and 3 from J, leaving 7 bases between them. The CDR3 has 13 amino acids. Germline lookup yields CDR1 SGHVS and CDR2 FQNEAQ. The CDR3 sequence: CASSLIKDTEAFF. The DNA for the CDR3 is TGTGCCAGCAGCTTAATCAAGGACACTGAAGCTTTCTTT.

This clonotype has only a few counts. The rearrangement links TRBV10-3 to TRBJ2-2; a weak D match, TRBD1 (6 bases). The germline CDR1 and CDR2 sequences are ENHRY and SYGVKD. The CDR3 loop spans 13 amino acids. Trimming removed 2 bases at V and 7 bases at J, with 8 bases between. CDR3 loop: CAISERDNGELFF. The CDR3 nucleotides read TGTGCCATCAGTGAGAGGGACAACGGGGAGCTGTTTTTT.

This clonotype was recorded at least ten times. V is TRBV7-2 and J is TRBJ1-4; the match to TRBD1 covers 10 bases. Germline-derived CDR1 and CDR2 are SGHTA and FQGNSA. The CDR3 covers 14 residues. With V trimmed by 2 bases and J by 10 bases, 4 bases remained unmatched. The CDR3, as DNA: TGTGCCAGCAGCTTACGACAGGGGGCCATAAAACTGTTTTTT. Translation gives CASSLRQGAIKLFF.

This clonotype was counted many times. The chain has TRBV7-2 and TRBJ1-3; TRBD1 might be the D (5 bases). Trimming stripped 2 bases from V and 1 base from J, with 15 bases between. The CDR3 has 17 amino acids. The germline V gene has CDR1 SGHTA and CDR2 FQGNSA. The CDR3 reads CASSLSPWGNSGNTIYF. For the CDR3, the DNA is TGTGCCAGCAGCTTATCACCGTGGGGGAATTCTGGAAACACCATATATTTT.

This clonotype was found many times. The chain recombines TRBV7-8 with TRBJ2-1; TRBD2 agrees at 10 bases. CDR3 length: 14 amino acids. The trim removed 4 bases at V and 7 bases at J, leaving 4 bases unmatched. Germline-derived CDR1 and CDR2 are SGHVS and FQNEAQ. CDR3 sequence reads: CASSYSGGANEQFF. The CDR3 DNA sequence: TGTGCCAGCAGCTACAGCGGGGGGGCGAATGAGCAGTTCTTC.

This clonotype has only a few counts. The rearrangement links TRBV6-2 or TRBV6-3 to TRBJ2-1; no clear D gene. Germline loops: CDR1 MNHEY, CDR2 SVGEGT. The germline V and J ends were trimmed by 4 bases and 5 bases, with 12 bases remaining between them. The CDR3 is made up of 14 amino acids. This chain's CDR3 is CASSSASRNNEQFF. The CDR3 bases are TGTGCCAGCAGTTCGGCCAGCCGTAACAATGAGCAGTTCTTC.

This rearrangement joins TRBV7-8 to TRBJ2-7, with a weak D call TRBD1 (6 bases). The length of the CDR3 is 15 residues. The V end lost 8 bases, the J end lost 1 base, and 18 bases lay between the germline ends. Looked up from germline, CDR1 is SGHVS and CDR2 is FQNEAQ. The CDR3 DNA is TGTGCCAGCTCGGGCCCAGGGGTGGGGTCCTACGAGCAGTACTTC. This translates into CASSGPGVGSYEQYF.

The rearrangement joins TRBV20-1 to TRBJ2-2; 8 bases line up with TRBD1. The CDR3 is made up of 17 amino acids. V shed 6 bases, J shed 1 base, and the junction held 13 bases outside the gene matches. Germline assignment: CDR1 DFQATT and CDR2 SNEGSKA (reference sequence). In DNA form, the CDR3 reads TGCAGTGCCAACGGTCAGGGGGCCCTGGGGAACACCGGGGAGCTGTTTTTT. Protein sequence: CSANGQGALGNTGELFF.

On this clonotype itself: A much larger clone lies a single base off, so this may be a read error. The rearrangement uses TRBV7-9 and TRBJ1-1, with unresolved D. The germline CDR1 and CDR2 sequences are SEHNR and FQNEAQ (reference sequence). The CDR3 is 13 amino acids. Trimming removed 1 base at V and 1 base at J, with 4 bases between. The DNA for the CDR3 is TGTGCCAGCAGCTTAGAGGAGAACACTGAAGCTTTCTTT. Translation gives CASSLEENTEAFF.

This clonotype was observed a handful of times. The rearrangement joins TRBV7-6 to TRBJ2-1; D unclear. CDR3 length equals 15 residues. Germline values: CDR1 SGHVS, CDR2 FNYEAQ. Trimming stripped 1 base from V and 0 bases from J, with 7 bases between. The CDR3 is CASSLVITSYNEQFF. The CDR3 DNA follows: TGTGCCAGCAGCTTAGTAATAACCTCCTACAATGAGCAGTTCTTC.

This clonotype was detected a few times. J is TRBJ1-1 and V is TRBV7-2; D is uncertain. The V end was cut by 3 bases, the J end by 5 bases, with 10 bases between. The CDR3 length is 13 residues. CDR1 and CDR2 from the germline V gene are SGHTA and FQGNSA. CDR3: CASSFYVGTEAFF. The CDR3 bases are TGTGCCAGCAGCTTTTATGTAGGAACTGAAGCTTTCTTT.

This clonotype appeared many times. The chain links TRBV7-9 to TRBJ2-1; possibly TRBD2 for D (6 bases). The CDR3 extends over 15 amino acids. Germline CDR1 and CDR2: SEHNR and FQNEAQ (reference sequence). With 2 bases removed from V and 5 bases from J, the gap between germline ends came to 13 bases. In DNA form, the CDR3 reads TGTGCCAGCAGCTTACCTACGGGAGCCCACAATGAGCAGTTCTTC. Translating gives CASSLPTGAHNEQFF.

The genes are TRBV2 and TRBJ2-1; TRBD1 or TRBD2 may be the D gene (5 bases each). This CDR3 has 13 residues. V was trimmed by 8 bases and J by 7 bases, leaving 15 bases between them. Germline CDR1 SNHLY, CDR2 FYNNEI. The CDR3 sequence is CASGNGAYNEQFF. For the CDR3, the DNA is TGTGCCAGCGGCAACGGGGCGTATAATGAGCAGTTCTTC.

This clonotype was counted between two and nine times. The chain uses TRBV6-1 and TRBJ2-2; D is ambiguous. From germline, CDR1 is MNHNS and CDR2 SASEGT. This CDR3 has 15 amino acids. Trimming cost V 6 bases and J 2 bases, with 13 bases left between them. CDR3: CASSRLGPNTGELFF. CDR3 DNA: TGTGCCAGCAGCCGACTGGGCCCCAACACCGGGGAGCTGTTTTTT.

Regarding this clonotype: This may come from a read error, since a much larger clone is one base off. This chain links TRBV7-2 with TRBJ1-1; the match to TRBD1 covers 7 bases. V was pared by 3 bases and J by 4 bases, with 8 bases of the junction left unmatched. The CDR3 loop spans 15 amino acids. Germline V lookup: CDR1 SGHTA, CDR2 FQGNSA. CDR3 nucleotides: TGTGCCAGCAGCTTCAGTCTGGCAGGGGGCACTGAAGCTTTCTTT. Protein: CASSFSLAGGTEAFF.

This clonotype has only a few counts. The chain is built from TRBV6-5 and TRBJ2-3, with TRBD2 matching over 7 bases. CDR1 and CDR2 (germline): MNHEY, SVGAGI. V shed 6 bases, J shed 0 bases, and the junction held 6 bases outside the gene matches. There are 15 residues in the CDR3. CDR3 bases: TGTGCCAGCAGGATAGCGGGTACTAGCACAGATACGCAGTATTTT. Translating gives CASRIAGTSTDTQYF.

This clonotype has more than one count but fewer than ten. This rearrangement joins TRBV24-1 to TRBJ2-2; TRBD1 might be the D (6 bases). V was shortened by 9 bases and J by 0 bases, with 7 bases between the two germline ends. Germline loops: CDR1 KGHDR, CDR2 SFDVKD. The CDR3 is made up of 13 amino acids. The CDR3, as DNA: TGTGCCACCCGGGACACGAACACCGGGGAGCTGTTTTTT. This translates into CATRDTNTGELFF.